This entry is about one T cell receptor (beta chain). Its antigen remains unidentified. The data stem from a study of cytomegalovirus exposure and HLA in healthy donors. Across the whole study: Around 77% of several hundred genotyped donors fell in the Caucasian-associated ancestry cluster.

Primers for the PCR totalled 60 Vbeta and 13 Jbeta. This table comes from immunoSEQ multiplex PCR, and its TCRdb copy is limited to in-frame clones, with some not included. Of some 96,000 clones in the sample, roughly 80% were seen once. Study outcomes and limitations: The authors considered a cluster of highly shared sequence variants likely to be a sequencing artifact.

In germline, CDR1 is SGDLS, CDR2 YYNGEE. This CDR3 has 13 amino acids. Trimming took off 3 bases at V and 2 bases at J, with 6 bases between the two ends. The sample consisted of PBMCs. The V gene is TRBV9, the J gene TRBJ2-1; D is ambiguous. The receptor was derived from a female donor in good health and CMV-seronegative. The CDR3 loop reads CASSDNPYNEQFF. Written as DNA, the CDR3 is TGTGCCAGCAGCGACAACCCCTACAATGAGCAGTTCTTC.